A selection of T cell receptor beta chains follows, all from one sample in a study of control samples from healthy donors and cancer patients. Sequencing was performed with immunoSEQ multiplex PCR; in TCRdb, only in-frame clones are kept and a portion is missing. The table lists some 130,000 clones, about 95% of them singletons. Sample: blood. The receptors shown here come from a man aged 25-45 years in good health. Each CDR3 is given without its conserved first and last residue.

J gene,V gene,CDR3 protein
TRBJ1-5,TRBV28,ASSIRVGGGNQPQH
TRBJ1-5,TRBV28,ASSFDGTHNQPQH
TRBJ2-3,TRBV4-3,ASSQILGGGTDTQY
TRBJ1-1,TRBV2,ASSEQGNTEAF
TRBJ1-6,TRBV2,ASSVSQVNSPLH
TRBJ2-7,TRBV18,ASSPRQPGQAPLSYEQY
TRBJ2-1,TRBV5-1,ASSLSGGGSNEQF
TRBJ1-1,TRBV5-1,ASSLGHTNSEAF
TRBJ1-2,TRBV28,ASTLTRGRIYGYT
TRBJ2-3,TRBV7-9,ASSPQGGRGPDTQY
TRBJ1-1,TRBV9,ASSVARDTEAF
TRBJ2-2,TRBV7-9,ASSLAGQGYWTGELF
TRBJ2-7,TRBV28,ASSLAWRGREQY
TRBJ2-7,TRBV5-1,ASSLGSTDEQY
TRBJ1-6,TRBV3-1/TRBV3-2,ASSQRISSLH
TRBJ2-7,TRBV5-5,ASSGAYEQY
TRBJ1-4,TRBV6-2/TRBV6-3,ASSNPGGATNEKLF
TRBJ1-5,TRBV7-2,ASSLGQFNQPQH
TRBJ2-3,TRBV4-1,ASSQVSGGRGQQDTQY
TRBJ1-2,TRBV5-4,ASSLEGAGYGYT
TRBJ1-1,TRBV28,ASDQGVEAF
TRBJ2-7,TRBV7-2,ASSLPVAGGTYEQY
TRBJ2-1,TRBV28,ASSSRTSGIHNEQF
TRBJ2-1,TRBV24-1,ATSQSYNEQF
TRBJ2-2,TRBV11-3,ASSLDASGELF
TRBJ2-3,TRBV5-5,ASSLAPHLGTDTQY
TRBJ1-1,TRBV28,ASRTGAPENTEAF
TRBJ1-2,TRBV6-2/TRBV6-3,ASSSGQMIRNYGYT
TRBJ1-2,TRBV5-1,ASSLSWEYGYT
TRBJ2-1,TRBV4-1,ASSQDRMRGLYNEQF
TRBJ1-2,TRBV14,ASSRGPGQRQNYGYT
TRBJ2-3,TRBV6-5,ASTDREADTQY
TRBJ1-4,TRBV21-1,ASWRGAQATNEKLF
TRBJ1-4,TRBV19,ASSDGLTNEKLF
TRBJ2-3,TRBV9,ASNGGGASTDTQY
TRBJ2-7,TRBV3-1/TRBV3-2,ASSHNRYYEQY
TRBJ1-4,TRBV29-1,SVATNEKLF
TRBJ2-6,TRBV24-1,ATSDLGSNSGANVLT
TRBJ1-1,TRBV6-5,ASSYSGGQVNTEAF
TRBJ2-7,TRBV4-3,ASSRDRGTYEQY
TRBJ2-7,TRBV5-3,ARSLDRHNSYEQY
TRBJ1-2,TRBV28,ASSRGPYGYT
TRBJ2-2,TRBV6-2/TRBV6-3,ASSRTGTGATGELF